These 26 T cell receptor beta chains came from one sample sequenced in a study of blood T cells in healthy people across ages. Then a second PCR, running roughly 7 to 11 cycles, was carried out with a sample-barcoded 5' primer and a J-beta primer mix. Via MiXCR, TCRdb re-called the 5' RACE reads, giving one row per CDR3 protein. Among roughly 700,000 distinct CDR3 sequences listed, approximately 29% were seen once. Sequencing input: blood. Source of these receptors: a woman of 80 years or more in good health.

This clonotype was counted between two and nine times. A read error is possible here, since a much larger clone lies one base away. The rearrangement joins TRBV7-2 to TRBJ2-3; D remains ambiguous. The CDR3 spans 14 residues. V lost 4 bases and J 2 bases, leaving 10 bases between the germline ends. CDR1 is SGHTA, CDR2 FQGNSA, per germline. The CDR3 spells CASSWRQPTDTQYF. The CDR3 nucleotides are TGTGCCAGCAGCTGGCGGCAGCCCACAGATACGCAGTATTTT. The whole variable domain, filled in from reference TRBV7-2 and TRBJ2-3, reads GAGVSQSPSNKVTEKGKDVELRCDPISGHTALYWYRQSLGQGLEFLIYFQGNSAPDKSGLPSDRFSAERTGGSVSTLTIQRTQQEDSAVYLCASSWRQPTDTQYFGPGTRLTVL.

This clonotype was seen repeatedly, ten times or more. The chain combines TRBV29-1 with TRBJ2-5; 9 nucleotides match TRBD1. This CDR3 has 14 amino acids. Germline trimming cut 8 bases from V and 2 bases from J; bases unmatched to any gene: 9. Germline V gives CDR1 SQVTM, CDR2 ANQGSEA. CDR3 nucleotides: TGCAGCACAGCCACAGGGGGCAGTCAAGAGACCCAGTACTTC. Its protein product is CSTATGGSQETQYF.

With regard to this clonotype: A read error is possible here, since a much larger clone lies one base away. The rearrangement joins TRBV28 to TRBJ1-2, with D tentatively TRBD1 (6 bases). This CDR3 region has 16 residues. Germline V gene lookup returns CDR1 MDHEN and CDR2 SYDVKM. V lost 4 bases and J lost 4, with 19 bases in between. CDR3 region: CASSSAYRDSVYGYTF. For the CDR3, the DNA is TGTGCCAGCAGTTCCGCGTACAGGGACTCCGTCTATGGCTACACCTTC.

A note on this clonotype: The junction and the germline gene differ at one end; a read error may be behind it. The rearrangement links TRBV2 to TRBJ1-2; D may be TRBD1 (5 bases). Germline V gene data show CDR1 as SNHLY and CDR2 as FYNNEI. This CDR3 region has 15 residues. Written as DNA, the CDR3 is TGTACCAGCAAGTTCCAGGGAGCGTCTACGGTAGGCTACACCTTC. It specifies CTSKFQGASTVGYTF.

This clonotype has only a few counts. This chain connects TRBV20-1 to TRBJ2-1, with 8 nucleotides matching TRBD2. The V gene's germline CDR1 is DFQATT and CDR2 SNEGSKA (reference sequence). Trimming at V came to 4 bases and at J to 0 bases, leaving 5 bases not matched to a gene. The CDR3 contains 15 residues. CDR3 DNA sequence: TGCAGTGCTATAGCGGGGCCCAGCTCCTACAATGAGCAGTTCTTC. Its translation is CSAIAGPSSYNEQFF.

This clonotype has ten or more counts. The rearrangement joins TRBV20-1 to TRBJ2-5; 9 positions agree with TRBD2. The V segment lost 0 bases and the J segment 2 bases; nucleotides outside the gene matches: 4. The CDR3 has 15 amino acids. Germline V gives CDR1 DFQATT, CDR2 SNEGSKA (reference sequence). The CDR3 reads CSARDPLAGQETQYF. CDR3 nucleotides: TGCAGTGCTAGAGATCCCCTAGCGGGGCAAGAGACCCAGTACTTC.

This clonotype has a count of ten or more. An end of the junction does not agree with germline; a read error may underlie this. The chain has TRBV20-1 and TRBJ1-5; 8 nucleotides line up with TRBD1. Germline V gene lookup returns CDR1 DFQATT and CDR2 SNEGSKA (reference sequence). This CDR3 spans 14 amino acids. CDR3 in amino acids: CSARETGEDQPQHF. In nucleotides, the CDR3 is TGCAGTGCTCGAGAGACAGGGGAAGATCAGCCCCAGCATTTT.

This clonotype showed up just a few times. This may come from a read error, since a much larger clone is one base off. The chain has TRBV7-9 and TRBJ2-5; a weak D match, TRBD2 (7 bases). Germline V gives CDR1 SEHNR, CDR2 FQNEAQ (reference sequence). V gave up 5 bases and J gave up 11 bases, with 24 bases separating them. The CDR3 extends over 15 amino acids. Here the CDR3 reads CASSPFRGAYNEQYF. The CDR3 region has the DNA TGTGCCAGCAGCCCCTTCCGGGGGGCCTACAATGAGCAGTACTTC.

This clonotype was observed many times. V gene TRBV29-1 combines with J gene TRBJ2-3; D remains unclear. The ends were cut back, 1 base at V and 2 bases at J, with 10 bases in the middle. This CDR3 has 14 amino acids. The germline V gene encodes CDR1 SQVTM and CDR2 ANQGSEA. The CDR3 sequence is CSVEGAGYTDTQYF. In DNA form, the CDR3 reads TGCAGCGTTGAAGGGGCAGGATACACAGATACGCAGTATTTT.

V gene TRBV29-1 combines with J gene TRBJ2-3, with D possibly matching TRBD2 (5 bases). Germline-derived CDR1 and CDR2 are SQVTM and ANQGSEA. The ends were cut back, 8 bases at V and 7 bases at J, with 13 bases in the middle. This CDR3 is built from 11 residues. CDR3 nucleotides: TGCAGCCATCCGGGGAGTAATACGCAGTATTTT. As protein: CSHPGSNTQYF.

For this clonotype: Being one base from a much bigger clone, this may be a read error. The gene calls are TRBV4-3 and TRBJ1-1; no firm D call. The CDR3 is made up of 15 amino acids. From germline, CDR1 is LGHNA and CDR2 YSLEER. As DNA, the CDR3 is TGCGCCAGCAGCTACAGCGCGTTGGAGAACACTGAAGCTGTCTTT. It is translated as CASSYSALENTEAVF.

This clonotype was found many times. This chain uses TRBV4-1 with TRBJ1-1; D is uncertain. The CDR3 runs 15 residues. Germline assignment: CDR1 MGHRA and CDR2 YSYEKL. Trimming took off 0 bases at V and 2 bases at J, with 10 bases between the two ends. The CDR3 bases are TGCGCCAGCAGCCAAGATGTAGGGCGAAACACTGAAGCTTTCTTT. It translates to CASSQDVGRNTEAFF.

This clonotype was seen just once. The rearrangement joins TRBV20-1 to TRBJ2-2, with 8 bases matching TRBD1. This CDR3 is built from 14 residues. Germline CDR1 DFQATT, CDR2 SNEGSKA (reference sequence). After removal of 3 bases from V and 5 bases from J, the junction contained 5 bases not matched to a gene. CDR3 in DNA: TGCAGTGCTAGCCAGGGGGCGCAAACCGGGGAGCTGTTTTTT. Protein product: CSASQGAQTGELFF.

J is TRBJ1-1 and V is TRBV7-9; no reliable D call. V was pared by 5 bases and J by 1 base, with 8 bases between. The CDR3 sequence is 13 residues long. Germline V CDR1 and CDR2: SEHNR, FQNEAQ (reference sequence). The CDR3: CASSPSQNTEAFF. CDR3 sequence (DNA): TGTGCCAGCAGCCCGAGTCAGAACACTGAAGCTTTCTTT.

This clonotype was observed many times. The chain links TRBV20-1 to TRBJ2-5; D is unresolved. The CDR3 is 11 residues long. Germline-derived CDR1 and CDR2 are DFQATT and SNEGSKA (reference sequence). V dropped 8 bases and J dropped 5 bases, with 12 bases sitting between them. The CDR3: CSQYKRETQYF. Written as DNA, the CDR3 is TGCAGTCAGTACAAACGGGAGACCCAGTACTTC.

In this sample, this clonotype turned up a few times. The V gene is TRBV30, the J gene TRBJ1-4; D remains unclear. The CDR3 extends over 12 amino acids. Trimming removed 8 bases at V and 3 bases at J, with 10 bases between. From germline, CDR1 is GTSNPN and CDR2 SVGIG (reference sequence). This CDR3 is CATEVANEKLFF. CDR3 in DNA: TGTGCCACGGAGGTGGCTAATGAAAAACTGTTTTTT.

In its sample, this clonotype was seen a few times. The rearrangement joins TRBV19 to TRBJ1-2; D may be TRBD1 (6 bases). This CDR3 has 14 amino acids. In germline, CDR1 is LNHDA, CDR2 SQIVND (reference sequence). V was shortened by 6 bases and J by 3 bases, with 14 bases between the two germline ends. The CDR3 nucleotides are TGTGCCAGTAGGGGCAGGGGCAGGGACTATGGCTACACCTTC. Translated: CASRGRGRDYGYTF.

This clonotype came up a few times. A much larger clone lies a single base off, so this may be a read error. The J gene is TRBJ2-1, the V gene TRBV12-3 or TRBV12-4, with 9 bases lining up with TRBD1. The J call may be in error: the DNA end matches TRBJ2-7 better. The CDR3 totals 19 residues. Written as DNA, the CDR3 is TGTGCCAGCACCATTGAGGACAGGGGCCCGTTAAGCTCCTACAATGAGCAGTACTTC. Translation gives CASTIEDRGPLSSYNEQYF.

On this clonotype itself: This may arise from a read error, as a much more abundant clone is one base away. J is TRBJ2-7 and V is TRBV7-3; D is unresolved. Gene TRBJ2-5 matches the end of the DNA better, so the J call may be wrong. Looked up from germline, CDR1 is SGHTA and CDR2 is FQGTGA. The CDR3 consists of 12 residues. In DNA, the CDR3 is TGTGCCTGCAGCGTACTTCAAGAGACCCAGTACTTC. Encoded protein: CACSVLQETQYF.

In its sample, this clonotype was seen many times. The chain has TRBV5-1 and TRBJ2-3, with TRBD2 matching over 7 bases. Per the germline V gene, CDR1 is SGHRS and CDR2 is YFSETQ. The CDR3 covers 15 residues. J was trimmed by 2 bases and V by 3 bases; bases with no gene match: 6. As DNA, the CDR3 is TGCGCCAGCAGCTCCTCCGGGACTAACACAGATACGCAGTATTTT. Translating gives CASSSSGTNTDTQYF.

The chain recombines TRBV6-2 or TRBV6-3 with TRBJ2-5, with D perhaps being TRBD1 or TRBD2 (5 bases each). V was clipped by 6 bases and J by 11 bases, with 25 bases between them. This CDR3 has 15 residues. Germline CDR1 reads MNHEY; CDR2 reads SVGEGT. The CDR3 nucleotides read TGTGCCAGCAGCTTTACAACCGGGACCGGCAATGAGCAGTACTTC. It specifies CASSFTTGTGNEQYF.

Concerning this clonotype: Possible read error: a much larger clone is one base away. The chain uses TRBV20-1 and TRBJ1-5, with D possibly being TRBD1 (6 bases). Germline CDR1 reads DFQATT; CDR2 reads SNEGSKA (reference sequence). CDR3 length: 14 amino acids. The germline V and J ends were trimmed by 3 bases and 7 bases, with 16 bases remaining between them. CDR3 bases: TGCAGTGCTAGCCTACCAGGGGCGGGGCAGCCCCAGCATTTT. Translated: CSASLPGAGQPQHF.

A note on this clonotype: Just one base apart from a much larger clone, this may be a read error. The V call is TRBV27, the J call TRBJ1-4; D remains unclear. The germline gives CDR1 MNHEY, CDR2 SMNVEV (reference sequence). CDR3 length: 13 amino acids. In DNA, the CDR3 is TGTGCCAGCAGGTTTTTTTCGGCTGAAGAACTGTTTTTT. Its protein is CASRFFSAEELFF. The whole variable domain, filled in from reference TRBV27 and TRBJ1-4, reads EAQVTQNPRYLITVTGKKLTVTCSQNMNHEYMSWYRQDPGLGLRQIYYSMNVEVTDKGDVPEGYKVSRKEKRNFPLILESPSPNQTSLYFCASRFFSAEELFFGSGTQLSVL.

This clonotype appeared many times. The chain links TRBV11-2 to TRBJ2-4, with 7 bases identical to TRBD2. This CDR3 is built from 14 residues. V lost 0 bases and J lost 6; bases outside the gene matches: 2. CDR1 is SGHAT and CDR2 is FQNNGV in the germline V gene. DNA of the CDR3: TGTGCCAGCAGCTTAGACAGGGAGGGAAACATTCAGTACTTC. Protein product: CASSLDREGNIQYF.

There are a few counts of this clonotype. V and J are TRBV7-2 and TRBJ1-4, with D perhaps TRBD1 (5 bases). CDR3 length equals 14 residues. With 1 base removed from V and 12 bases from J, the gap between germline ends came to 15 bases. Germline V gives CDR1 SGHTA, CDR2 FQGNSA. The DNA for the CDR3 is TGTGCCAGCAGCTTAGGAAGGGGCGTCGGGGAACTGTTTTTT. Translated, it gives CASSLGRGVGELFF. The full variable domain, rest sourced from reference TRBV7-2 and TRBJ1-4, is GAGVSQSPSNKVTEKGKDVELRCDPISGHTALYWYRQSLGQGLEFLIYFQGNSAPDKSGLPSDRFSAERTGGSVSTLTIQRTQQEDSAVYLCASSLGRGVGELFFGSGTQLSVL.

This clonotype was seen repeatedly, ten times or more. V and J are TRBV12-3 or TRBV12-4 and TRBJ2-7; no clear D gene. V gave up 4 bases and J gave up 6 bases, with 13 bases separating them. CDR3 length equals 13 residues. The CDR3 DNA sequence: TGTGCCAGCAGTTCACAGCTTCGGGCCGAGCAGTACTTC. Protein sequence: CASSSQLRAEQYF.